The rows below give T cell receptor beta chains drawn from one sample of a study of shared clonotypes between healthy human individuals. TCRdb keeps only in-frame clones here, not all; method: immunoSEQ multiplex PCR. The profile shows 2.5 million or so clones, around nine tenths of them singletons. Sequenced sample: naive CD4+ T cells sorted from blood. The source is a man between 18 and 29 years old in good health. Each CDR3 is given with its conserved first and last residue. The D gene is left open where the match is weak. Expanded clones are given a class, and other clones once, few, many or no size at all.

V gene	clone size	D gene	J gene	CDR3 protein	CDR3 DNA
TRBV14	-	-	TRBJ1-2	CASSPIRAGPRTF	TGTGCCAGCAGCCCCATAAGGGCAGGGCCAAGGACCTTC
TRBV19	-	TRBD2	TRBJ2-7	CASSIAAGGYEQYF	TGTGCCAGTAGTATAGCTGCGGGGGGTTACGAGCAGTACTTC
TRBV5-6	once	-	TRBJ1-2	CASSYKSGEGYTF	TGTGCCAGCAGCTATAAATCAGGGGAGGGCTACACCTTC
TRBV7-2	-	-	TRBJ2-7	CASSLPRKGQIPSYEQYF	TGTGCCAGCAGCTTACCAAGAAAAGGGCAGATTCCCTCCTACGAGCAGTACTTC
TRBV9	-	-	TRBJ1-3	CASSRLENTIYF	TGTGCCAGCTCTCGCCTGGAAAACACCATATATTTT
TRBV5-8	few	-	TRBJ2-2	CASSVLFGAPGELFF	TGTGCCAGCAGCGTTCTGTTCGGAGCCCCGGGGGAGCTGTTTTTT
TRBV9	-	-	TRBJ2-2	CASSVATGSIVTGELFF	TGTGCCAGCAGCGTAGCTACGGGGAGCATAGTCACCGGGGAGCTGTTTTTT
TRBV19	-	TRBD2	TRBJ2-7	CASRPTSGESYEQYF	TGTGCCAGTAGACCGACTAGCGGGGAATCCTACGAGCAGTACTTC
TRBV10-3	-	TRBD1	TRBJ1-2	CALHREEGQGTSGYTF	TGTGCCCTTCATCGGGAGGAGGGACAGGGCACGAGTGGCTACACCTTC
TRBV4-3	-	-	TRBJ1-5	CASSQDRGNQPQHF	TGCGCCAGCAGCCAAGACAGGGGTAATCAGCCCCAGCATTTT
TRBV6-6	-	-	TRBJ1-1	CASSYRGEAFF	TGTGCCAGCAGTTATAGGGGTGAAGCTTTCTTT
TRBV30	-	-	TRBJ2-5	CAWSVFLETQYF	TGTGCCTGGAGTGTTTTTCTAGAGACCCAGTACTTC
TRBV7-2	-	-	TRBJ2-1	CASSLGSGLYNEQFF	TGTGCCAGCAGCTTAGGTAGCGGACTGTACAATGAGCAGTTCTTC
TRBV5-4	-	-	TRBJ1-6	CASSRAESSYNSPLHF	TGTGCCAGCAGCCGCGCCGAAAGCTCCTATAATTCACCCCTCCACTTT
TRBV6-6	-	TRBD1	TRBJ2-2	CASNPGQGWTGELFF	TGTGCCAGCAATCCGGGACAGGGATGGACCGGGGAGCTGTTTTTT
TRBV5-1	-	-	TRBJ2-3	CASSFGESTDTQYF	TGCGCCAGCAGCTTCGGGGAGAGCACAGATACGCAGTATTTT
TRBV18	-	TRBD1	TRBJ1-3	CASSPPGTASGNTIYF	TGTGCCAGCTCACCACCGGGGACAGCATCTGGAAACACCATATATTTT
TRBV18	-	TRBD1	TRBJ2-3	CASSLTGGPTDTQYF	TGTGCCAGCTCACTCACAGGGGGACCCACAGATACGCAGTATTTT
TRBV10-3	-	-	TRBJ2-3	CAISAGTQNTQYF	TGTGCCATCAGCGCCGGGACACAGAATACGCAGTATTTT
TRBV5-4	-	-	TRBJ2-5	CASSLKGSETQYF	TGTGCCAGCAGCTTGAAAGGAAGCGAGACCCAGTACTTC
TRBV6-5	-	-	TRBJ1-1	CASSYSTPDTSEAFF	TGTGCCAGCAGTTACTCGACTCCGGACACGAGTGAAGCTTTCTTT
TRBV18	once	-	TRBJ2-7	CASSPEGQPYEQYF	TGTGCCAGCTCACCAGAAGGGCAGCCCTACGAGCAGTACTTC
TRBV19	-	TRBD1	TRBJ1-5	CASSTGQSGNQPQHF	TGTGCCAGTAGTACGGGACAGTCGGGCAATCAGCCCCAGCATTTT
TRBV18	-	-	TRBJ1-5	CASSPNNQPQHF	TGTGCCAGCTCACCGAACAATCAGCCCCAGCATTTT
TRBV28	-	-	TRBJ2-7	CASSLPKNYEQYF	TGTGCCAGCAGTTTGCCCAAGAACTACGAGCAGTACTTC
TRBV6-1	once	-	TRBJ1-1	CASSEGWQDAEAFF	TGTGCCAGCAGTGAAGGTTGGCAGGATGCGGAAGCTTTCTTT
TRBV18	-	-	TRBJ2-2	CASSPPLSENTGELFF	TGTGCCAGCTCACCACCCCTAAGCGAGAACACCGGGGAGCTGTTTTTT
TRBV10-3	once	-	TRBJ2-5	CAISPGTQETQYF	TGTGCCATCAGTCCAGGGACCCAAGAGACCCAGTACTTC
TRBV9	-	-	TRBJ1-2	CASSVALVGGSPYGYTF	TGTGCCAGCAGCGTAGCGTTAGTGGGGGGAAGCCCTTATGGCTACACCTTC